The 5 T cell receptor beta chains reported below all come from one sample, sequenced in a study of early stage breast cancer tumors. Method: immunoSEQ multiplex PCR; TCRdb's copy keeps in-frame clones and lacks some. The top ten clones hold more than 8% of a sample with 25,000 to 35,000 clones, less than 75% of them seen once. Sequencing was done on a sample of breast tumor tissue. The receptors were gathered from a person aged 50-59 years with breast cancer.

The chain recombines TRBV7-9 with TRBJ2-7; D might be TRBD1 (5 bases). The CDR3 is made up of 13 amino acids. V lost 1 base to trimming and J lost 7 bases, with 11 bases between them. Germline CDR1 is SEHNR and CDR2 is FQNEAQ (reference sequence). CDR3 in amino acids: CASSLGTPVEQYF. As DNA, the CDR3 is TGTGCCAGCAGCTTAGGGACACCGGTGGAGCAGTACTTC. The entire variable domain, with the rest obtained from reference TRBV7-9 and TRBJ2-7, is as follows: DTGVSQNPRHKITKRGQNVTFRCDPISEHNRLYWYRQTLGQGPEFLTYFQNEAQLEKSRLLSDRFSAERPKGSFSTLEIQRTEQGDSAMYLCASSLGTPVEQYFGPGTRLTVT.

The chain joins TRBV10-3 to TRBJ2-2; no reliable D call. V was shortened by 2 bases and J by 1 base, with 5 bases between the two germline ends. The germline gives CDR1 ENHRY, CDR2 SYGVKD. There are 14 residues in the CDR3. The CDR3 DNA follows: TGTGCCATCAGTGAGGGGCAGAACACCGGGGAGCTGTTTTTT. Protein sequence: CAISEGQNTGELFF.

The J gene is TRBJ2-7, the V gene TRBV21-1; the table assigns TRBD2, which was not confirmed against the DNA. TRBV21-1 is assigned pseudogene status. The CDR3 has 15 residues. The CDR3 DNA reads TGTGCCAGCAGGGATAGCGGGAGAATGTCCTACGAGCAGTACTTC. This gives the protein CASRDSGRMSYEQYF.

This clone has just a few counts. The rearrangement joins TRBV18 to TRBJ1-2; tentative D call: TRBD1 (5 bases). The CDR3 consists of 12 residues. Germline V gene sequence: CDR1 KGHSH, CDR2 LQKENI. Deletions cut 0 bases from V and 9 bases from J, with 8 bases between. The CDR3 DNA sequence: TGTGCCAGCTCACCACCGCAGGGTCGCTACACCTTC. It specifies CASSPPQGRYTF. The whole variable domain, remainder taken from reference TRBV18 and TRBJ1-2, is NAGVMQNPRHLVRRRGQEARLRCSPMKGHSHVYWYRQLPEEGLKFMVYLQKENIIDESGMPKERFSAEFPKEGPSILRIQQVVRGDSAAYFCASSPPQGRYTFGSGTRLTVV.

The J gene is TRBJ2-7, the V gene TRBV9; 10 bases map to TRBD2. The CDR3 consists of 16 residues. The germline gives CDR1 SGDLS, CDR2 YYNGEE. V lost 4 bases and J lost 5; bases outside the gene matches: 12. This CDR3 reads CASSPTLEGLANEQYF. CDR3 in DNA: TGTGCCAGCAGCCCAACATTAGAGGGACTAGCGAACGAGCAGTACTTC.